Sequencing of this T cell receptor (beta chain) was carried out in a study of blood T cell repertoires in COVID-19. Overall study: Acute and convalescent COVID-19 samples came from the United States, Italy and Spain. From T cells, B-cell-depleted T cells, or PBMCs came the material, which was cDNA or gDNA.

Germline lookup yields CDR1 LGHNA and CDR2 YSLEER. V lost 0 bases and J lost 1, with 10 bases in between. CDR3 length: 16 residues. As originally analysed: Amplified reference gene primers provided the basis for estimating nucleated cell counts. Assay used: immunoSEQ multiplex PCR; TCRdb lists only in-frame clones, some missing. V and J calls and clone size follow that table, whereas D and trimming were derived from the DNA. The sample yields 95,000 to 150,000 clones, roughly 88% seen once. The source is a man aged 50-59 years with acute or convalescent COVID-19. The source material was peripheral blood. This chain links TRBV4-3 with TRBJ1-5; TRBD1 is a possible D gene (6 bases). CDR3 loop: CASSQESGASNQPQHF. The CDR3 DNA follows: TGCGCCAGCAGCCAAGAGTCAGGGGCCAGCAATCAGCCCCAGCATTTT.